The clone carrying this T cell receptor (beta chain) was observed a single time. The antigen is undetermined. This specimen belongs to a study of early stage breast cancer tumors. The wider study: ER+/PR+/HER2- status applied to about 70% of the 16 invasive breast tumors.

Looked up from germline, CDR1 is SGHVS and CDR2 is FQNEAQ. The ends were cut back, 6 bases at V and 0 bases at J, with 8 bases in the middle. The CDR3 contains 14 residues. Each sample had two DNA replicates, approximately 0.52 ug blood or about 1.4 ug tissue. TCRdb keeps only in-frame clones here, not all; method: immunoSEQ multiplex PCR. Of about 11,000 clones in the sample, around two thirds were seen once. Study-level findings and limits: Compared with adjacent normal breast tissue, tumors showed 2.5 to 3-fold greater T cell density and higher clonality.

V gene TRBV7-8 combines with J gene TRBJ2-2; D not resolved. The TCR sequence derives from a person in their 40s with breast cancer. Source material: breast tumor tissue. The CDR3, as DNA: TGTGCCAGCAGTTTATCAACGAACACCGGGGAGCTGTTTTTT. This codes for CASSLSTNTGELFF.